What follows describes a single TCR beta chain. This record belongs to a study of CD8 T cells in ankylosing spondylitis. TCRdb reprocessed the 5' RACE reads with MiXCR, giving one entry per CDR3 protein. Of 220,000 or so distinct CDR3 sequences listed, over 9.5% are singletons. V shed 4 bases and J shed 0 bases, with 5 bases lying between them. CDR3 length: 13 residues. CDR1 is KGHDR, CDR2 SFDVKD, per germline. Input material: blood, either unsorted or a sorted T cell fraction (not recorded which). This chain connects TRBV24-1 to TRBJ2-5, with unresolved D. The sequence was collected from a male donor with ankylosing spondylitis or in good health (not recorded which). DNA for the CDR3: TGTGCCACCAGTGACCGGAACCAAGAGACCCAGTACTTC. This sequence encodes CATSDRNQETQYF.